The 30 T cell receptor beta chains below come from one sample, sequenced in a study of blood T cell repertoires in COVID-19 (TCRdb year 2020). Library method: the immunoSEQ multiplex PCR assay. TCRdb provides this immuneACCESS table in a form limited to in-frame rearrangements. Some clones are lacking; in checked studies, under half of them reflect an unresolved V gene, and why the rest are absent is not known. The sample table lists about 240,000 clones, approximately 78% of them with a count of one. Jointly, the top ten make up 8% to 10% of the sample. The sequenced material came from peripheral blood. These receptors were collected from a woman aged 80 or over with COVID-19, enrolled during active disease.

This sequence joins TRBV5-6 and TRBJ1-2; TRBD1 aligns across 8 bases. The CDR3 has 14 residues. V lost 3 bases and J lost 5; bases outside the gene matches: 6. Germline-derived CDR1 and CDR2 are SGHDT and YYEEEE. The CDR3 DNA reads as TGTGCCAGCAGCTCCGGGACAGGACGGTATGGCTACACCTTC. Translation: CASSSGTGRYGYTF.

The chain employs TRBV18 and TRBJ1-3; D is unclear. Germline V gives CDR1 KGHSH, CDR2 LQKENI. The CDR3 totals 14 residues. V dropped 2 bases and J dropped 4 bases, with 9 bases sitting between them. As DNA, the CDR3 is TGTGCCAGCTCACCAGAGAGGCTCGGAAACACCATATATTTT. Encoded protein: CASSPERLGNTIYF.

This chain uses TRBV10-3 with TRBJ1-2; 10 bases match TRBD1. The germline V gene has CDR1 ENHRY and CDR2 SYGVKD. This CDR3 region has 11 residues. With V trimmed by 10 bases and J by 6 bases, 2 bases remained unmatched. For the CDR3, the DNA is TGTGCCACAGGGACAGGGGATGGCTACACCTTC. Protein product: CATGTGDGYTF.

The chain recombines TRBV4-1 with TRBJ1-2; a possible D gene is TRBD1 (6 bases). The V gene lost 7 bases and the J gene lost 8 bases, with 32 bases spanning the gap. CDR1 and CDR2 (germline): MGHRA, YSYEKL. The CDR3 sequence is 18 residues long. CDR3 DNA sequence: TGCGCCAGCACCTCGATGAAAACTCCCGGGACACGAGGACGAGGCTACACCTTC. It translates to CASTSMKTPGTRGRGYTF.

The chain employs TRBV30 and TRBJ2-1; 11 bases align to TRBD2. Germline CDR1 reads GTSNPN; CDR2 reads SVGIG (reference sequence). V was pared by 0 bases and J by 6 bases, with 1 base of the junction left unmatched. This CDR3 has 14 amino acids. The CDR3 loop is CAWSVGLAGNEQFF. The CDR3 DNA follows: TGTGCCTGGAGTGTAGGACTAGCGGGCAATGAGCAGTTCTTC.

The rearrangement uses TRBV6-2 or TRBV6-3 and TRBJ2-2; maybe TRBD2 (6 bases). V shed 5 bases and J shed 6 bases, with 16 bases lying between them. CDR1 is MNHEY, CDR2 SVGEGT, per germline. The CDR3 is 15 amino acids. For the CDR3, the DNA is TGTGCCAGCAGTCCCCCCGGGACTCAGGCCGGGGAGCTGTTTTTT. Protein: CASSPPGTQAGELFF.

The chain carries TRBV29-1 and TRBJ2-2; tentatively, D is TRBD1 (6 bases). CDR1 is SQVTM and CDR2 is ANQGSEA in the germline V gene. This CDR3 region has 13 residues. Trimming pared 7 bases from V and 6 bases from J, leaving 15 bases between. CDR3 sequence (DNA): TGCAGCGCTGCAGGGGTCGGGGCCGGGGAGCTGTTTTTT. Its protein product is CSAAGVGAGELFF.

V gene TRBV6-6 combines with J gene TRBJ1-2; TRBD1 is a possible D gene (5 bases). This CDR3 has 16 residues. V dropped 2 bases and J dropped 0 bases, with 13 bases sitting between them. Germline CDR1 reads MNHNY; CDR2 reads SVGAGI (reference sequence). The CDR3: CASSYDRQLANYGYTF. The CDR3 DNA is TGTGCCAGCAGTTACGATAGACAGTTAGCTAACTATGGCTACACCTTC.

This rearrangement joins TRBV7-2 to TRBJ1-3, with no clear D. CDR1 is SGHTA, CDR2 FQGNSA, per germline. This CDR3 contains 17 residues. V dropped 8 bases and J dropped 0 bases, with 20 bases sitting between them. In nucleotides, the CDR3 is TGTGCCAGCTCTGTCCGTAGCCACAAAAACTCTGGAAACACCATATATTTT. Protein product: CASSVRSHKNSGNTIYF.

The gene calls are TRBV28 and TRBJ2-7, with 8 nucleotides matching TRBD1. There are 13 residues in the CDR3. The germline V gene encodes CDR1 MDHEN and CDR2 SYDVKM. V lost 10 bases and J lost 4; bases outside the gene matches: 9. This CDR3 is CATSGQGLYEQYF. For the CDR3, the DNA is TGTGCCACCTCAGGACAGGGTTTATACGAGCAGTACTTC.

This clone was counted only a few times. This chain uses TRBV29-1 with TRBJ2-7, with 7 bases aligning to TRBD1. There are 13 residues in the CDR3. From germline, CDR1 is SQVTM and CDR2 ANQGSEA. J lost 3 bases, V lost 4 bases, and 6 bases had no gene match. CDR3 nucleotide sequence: TGCAGCGTTGCGCGGACAGGAAACTACGAGCAGTACTTC. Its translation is CSVARTGNYEQYF.

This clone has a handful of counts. The CDR3 sequence is CSARDLQEQYF. The CDR3 coding sequence is TGCAGTGCTAGAGATCTGCAGGAGCAGTACTTC. J is TRBJ2-7 and V is TRBV20-1; no definite D call. Germline V gene data show CDR1 as DFQATT and CDR2 as SNEGSKA (reference sequence). CDR3 size: 11 residues. The V end lost 0 bases, the J end lost 7 bases, and 7 bases lay between the germline ends.

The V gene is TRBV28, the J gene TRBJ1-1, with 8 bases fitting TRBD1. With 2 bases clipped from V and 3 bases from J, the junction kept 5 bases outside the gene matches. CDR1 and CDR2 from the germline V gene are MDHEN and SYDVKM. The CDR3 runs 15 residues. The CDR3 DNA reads TGTGCCAGCAGTTTAGGTGGACAGGGATACACTGAAGCTTTCTTT. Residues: CASSLGGQGYTEAFF.

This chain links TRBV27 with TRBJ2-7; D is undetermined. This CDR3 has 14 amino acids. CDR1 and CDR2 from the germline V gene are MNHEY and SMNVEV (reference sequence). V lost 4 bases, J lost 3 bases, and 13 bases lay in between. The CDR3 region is CASSSPRNYYEQYF. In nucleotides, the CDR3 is TGTGCCAGCAGTTCGCCTAGAAACTACTACGAGCAGTACTTC.

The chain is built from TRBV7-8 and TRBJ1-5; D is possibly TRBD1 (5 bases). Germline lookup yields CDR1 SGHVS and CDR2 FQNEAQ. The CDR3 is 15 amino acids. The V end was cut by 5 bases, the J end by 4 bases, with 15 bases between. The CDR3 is CASSVAGTSNQPQHF. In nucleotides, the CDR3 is TGTGCCAGCAGCGTCGCCGGGACTTCAAATCAGCCCCAGCATTTT.

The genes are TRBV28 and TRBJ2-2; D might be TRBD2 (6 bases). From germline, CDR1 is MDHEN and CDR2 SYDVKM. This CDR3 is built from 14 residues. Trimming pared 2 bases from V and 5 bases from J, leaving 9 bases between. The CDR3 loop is CASSLAGRTGELFF. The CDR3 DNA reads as TGTGCCAGCAGTTTAGCGGGAAGAACCGGGGAGCTGTTTTTT. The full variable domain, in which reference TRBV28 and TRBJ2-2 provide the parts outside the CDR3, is DVKVTQSSRYLVKRTGEKVFLECVQDMDHENMFWYRQDPGLGLRLIYFSYDVKMKEKGDIPEGYSVSREKKERFSLILESASTNQTSMYLCASSLAGRTGELFFGEGSRLTVL.

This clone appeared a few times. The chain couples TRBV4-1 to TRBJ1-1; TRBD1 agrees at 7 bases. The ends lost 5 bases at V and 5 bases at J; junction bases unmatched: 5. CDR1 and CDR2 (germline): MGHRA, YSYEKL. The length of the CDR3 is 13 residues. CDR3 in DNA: TGCGCCAGCAGCTCACAGGGGATTACTGAAGCTTTCTTT. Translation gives CASSSQGITEAFF.

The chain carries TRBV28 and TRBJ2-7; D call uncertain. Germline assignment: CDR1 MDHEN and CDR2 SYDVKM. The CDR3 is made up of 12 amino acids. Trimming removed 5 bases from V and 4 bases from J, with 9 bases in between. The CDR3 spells CASSPSRYEQYF. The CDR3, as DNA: TGTGCCAGCAGTCCCTCCCGGTACGAGCAGTACTTC.

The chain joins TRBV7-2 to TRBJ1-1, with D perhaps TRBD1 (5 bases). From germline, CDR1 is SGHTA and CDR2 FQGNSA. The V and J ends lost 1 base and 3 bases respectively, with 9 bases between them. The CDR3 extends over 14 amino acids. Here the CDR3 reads CASSLVQGYTEAFF. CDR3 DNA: TGTGCCAGCAGCTTAGTGCAGGGTTACACTGAAGCTTTCTTT.

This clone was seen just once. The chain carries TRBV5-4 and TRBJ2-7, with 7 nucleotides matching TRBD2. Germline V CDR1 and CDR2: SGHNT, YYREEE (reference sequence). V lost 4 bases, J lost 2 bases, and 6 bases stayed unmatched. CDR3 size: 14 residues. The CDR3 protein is CASSVREATYEQYF. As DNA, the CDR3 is TGTGCCAGCAGCGTCCGGGAGGCTACCTACGAGCAGTACTTC.

CDR3 in amino acids: CASSPARDSGGEKLFF. CDR3 DNA sequence: TGCGCCAGCAGCCCTGCCAGGGACAGTGGAGGCGAAAAACTGTTTTTT. The chain recombines TRBV5-1 with TRBJ1-4; 7 bases agree with TRBD1. This CDR3 comprises 16 residues. Germline V gene sequence: CDR1 SGHRS, CDR2 YFSETQ. Trimming cost V 4 bases and J 8 bases; bases outside gene matches: 14.

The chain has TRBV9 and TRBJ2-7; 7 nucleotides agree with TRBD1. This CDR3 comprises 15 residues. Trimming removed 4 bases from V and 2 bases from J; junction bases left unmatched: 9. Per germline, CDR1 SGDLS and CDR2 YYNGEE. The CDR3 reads CASSPKGGLTYEQYF. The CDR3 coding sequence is TGTGCCAGCAGCCCCAAAGGGGGCTTAACCTACGAGCAGTACTTC.

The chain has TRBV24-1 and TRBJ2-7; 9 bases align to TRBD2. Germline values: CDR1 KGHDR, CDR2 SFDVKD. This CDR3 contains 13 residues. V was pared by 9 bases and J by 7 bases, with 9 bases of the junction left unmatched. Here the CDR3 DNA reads TGTGCCACCGGACCTAGCGGGATGGAAGAGCAGTACTTC. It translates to CATGPSGMEEQYF.

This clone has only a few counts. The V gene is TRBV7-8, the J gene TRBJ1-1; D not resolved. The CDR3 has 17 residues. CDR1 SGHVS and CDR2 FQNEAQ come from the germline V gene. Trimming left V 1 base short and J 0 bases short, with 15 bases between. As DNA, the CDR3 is TGTGCCAGCAGCTTAGTTGCGGGCCTAACCATGAACACTGAAGCTTTCTTT. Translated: CASSLVAGLTMNTEAFF.

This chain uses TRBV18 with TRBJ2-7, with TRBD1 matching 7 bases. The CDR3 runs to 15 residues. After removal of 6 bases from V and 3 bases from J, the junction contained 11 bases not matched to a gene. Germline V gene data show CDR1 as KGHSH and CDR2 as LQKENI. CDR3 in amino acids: CASSSDREKVYEQYF. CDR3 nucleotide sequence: TGTGCCAGCTCCTCCGACAGGGAGAAGGTCTACGAGCAGTACTTC.

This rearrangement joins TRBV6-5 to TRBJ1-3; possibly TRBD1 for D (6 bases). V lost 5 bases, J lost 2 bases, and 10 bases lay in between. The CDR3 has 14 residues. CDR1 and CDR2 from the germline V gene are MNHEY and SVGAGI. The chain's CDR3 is CASSPDSTGNTIYF. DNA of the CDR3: TGTGCCAGCAGTCCGGACAGTACTGGAAACACCATATATTTT.

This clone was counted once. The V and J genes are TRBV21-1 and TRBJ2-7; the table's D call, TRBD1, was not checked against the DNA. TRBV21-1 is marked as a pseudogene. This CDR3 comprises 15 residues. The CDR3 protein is CASRKEGQGPYEQYF. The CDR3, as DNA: TGTGCCAGCAGGAAGGAGGGACAGGGGCCCTACGAGCAGTACTTC.

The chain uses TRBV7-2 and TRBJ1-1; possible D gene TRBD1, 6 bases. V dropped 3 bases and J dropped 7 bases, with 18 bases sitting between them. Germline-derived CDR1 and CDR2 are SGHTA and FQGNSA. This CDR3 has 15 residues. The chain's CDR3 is CASSFYFARGYEAFF. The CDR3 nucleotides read TGTGCCAGCAGCTTCTATTTTGCCAGGGGCTATGAAGCTTTCTTT.

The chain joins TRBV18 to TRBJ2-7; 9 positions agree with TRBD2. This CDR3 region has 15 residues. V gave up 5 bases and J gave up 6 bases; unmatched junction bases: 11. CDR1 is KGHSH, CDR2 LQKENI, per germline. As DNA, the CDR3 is TGTGCCAGCTCATCACTTAGCGGGAGTGCAGGCGAGCAGTACTTC. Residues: CASSSLSGSAGEQYF.

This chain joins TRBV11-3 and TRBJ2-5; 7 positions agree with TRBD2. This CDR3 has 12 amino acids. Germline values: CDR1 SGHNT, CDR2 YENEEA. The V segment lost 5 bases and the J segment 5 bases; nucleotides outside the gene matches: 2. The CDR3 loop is CASSLREETQYF. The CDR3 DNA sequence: TGTGCCAGCAGCCTGCGGGAGGAGACCCAGTACTTC.